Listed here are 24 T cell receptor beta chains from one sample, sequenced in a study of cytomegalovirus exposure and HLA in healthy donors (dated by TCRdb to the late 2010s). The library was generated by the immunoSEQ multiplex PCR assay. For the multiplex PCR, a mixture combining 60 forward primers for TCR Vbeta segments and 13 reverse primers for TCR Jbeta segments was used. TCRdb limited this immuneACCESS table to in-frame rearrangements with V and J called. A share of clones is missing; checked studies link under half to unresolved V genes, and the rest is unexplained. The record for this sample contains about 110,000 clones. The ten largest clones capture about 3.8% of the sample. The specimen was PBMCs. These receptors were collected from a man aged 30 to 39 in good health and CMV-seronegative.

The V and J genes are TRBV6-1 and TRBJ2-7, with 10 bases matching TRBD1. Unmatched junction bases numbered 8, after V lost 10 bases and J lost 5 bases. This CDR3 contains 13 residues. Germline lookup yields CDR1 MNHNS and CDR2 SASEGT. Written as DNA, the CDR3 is TGTGCCACCCCGAGGACAGGGGGTAACGAGCAGTACTTC. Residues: CATPRTGGNEQYF.

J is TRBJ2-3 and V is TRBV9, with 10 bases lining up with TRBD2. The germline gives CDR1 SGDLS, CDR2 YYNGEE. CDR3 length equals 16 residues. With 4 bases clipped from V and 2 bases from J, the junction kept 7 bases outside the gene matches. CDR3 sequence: CASSIRAGGNTDTQYF. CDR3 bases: TGTGCCAGCAGCATCCGAGCGGGGGGGAACACAGATACGCAGTATTTT.

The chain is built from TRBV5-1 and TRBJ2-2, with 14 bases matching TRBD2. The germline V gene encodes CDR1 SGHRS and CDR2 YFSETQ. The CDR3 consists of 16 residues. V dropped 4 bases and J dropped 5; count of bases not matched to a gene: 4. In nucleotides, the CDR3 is TGCGCCAGCAGCCCTGGGACTAGCGGGGGTACCGGGGAGCTGTTTTTT. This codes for CASSPGTSGGTGELFF.

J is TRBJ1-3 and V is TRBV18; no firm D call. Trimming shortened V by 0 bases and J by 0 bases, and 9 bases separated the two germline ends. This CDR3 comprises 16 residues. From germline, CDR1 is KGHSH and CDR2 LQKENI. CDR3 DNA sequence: TGTGCCAGCTCACCACCGGCGGGGTACTCTGGAAACACCATATATTTT. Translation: CASSPPAGYSGNTIYF.

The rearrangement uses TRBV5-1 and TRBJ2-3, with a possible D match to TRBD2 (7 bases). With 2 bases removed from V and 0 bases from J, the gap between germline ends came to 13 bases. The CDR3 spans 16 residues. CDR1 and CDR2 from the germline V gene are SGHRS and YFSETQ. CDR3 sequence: CASSFGGGGSTDTQYF. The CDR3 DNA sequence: TGCGCCAGCAGCTTTGGCGGGGGCGGCAGCACAGATACGCAGTATTTT.

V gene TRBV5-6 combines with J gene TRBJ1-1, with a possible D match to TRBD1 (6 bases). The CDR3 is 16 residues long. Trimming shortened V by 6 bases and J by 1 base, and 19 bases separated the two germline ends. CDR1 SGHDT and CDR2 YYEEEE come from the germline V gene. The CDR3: CASTRTWDTPNTEAFF. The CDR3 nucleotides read TGTGCCAGCACCCGTACTTGGGACACACCGAACACTGAAGCTTTCTTT. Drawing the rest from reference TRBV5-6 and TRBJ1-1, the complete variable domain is DAGVTQSPTHLIKTRGQQVTLRCSPKSGHDTVSWYQQALGQGPQFIFQYYEEEERQRGNFPDRFSGHQFPNYSSELNVNALLLGDSALYLCASTRTWDTPNTEAFFGQGTRLTVV.

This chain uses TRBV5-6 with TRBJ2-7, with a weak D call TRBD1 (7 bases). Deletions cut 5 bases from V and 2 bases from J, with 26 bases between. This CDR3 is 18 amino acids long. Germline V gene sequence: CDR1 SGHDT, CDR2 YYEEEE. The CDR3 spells CASRDFPRGDLGTYEQYF. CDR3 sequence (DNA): TGTGCCAGCAGGGATTTCCCCAGGGGGGACCTAGGGACCTACGAGCAGTACTTC.

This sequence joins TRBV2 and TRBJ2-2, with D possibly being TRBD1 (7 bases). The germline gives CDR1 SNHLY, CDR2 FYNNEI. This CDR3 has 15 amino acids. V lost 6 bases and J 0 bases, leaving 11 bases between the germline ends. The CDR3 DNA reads TGTGCCAGCAGAGGAGGGACAGCGAACACCGGGGAGCTGTTTTTT. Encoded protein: CASRGGTANTGELFF.

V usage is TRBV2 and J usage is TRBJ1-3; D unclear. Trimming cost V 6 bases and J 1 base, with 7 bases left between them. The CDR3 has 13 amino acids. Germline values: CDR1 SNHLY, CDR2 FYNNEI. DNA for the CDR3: TGTGCCAGCAGGGACTGGTCTGGAAACACCATATATTTT. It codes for CASRDWSGNTIYF. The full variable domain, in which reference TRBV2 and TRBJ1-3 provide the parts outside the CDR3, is EPEVTQTPSHQVTQMGQEVILRCVPISNHLYFYWYRQILGQKVEFLVSFYNNEISEKSEIFDDQFSVERPDGSNFTLKIRSTKLEDSAMYFCASRDWSGNTIYFGEGSWLTVV.

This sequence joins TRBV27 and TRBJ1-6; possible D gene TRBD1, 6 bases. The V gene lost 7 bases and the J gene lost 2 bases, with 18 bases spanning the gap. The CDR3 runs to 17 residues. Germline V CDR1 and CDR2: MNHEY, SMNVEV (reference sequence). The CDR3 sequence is CASTPRGGGTYNSPLHF. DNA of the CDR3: TGTGCCAGCACTCCACGGGGAGGGGGGACCTATAATTCACCCCTCCACTTT.

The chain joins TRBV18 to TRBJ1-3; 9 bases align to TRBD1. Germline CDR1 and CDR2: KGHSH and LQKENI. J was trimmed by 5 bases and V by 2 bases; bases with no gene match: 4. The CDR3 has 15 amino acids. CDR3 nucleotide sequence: TGTGCCAGCTCACCAGTCGACAGGGGGAGAAACACCATATATTTT. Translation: CASSPVDRGRNTIYF.

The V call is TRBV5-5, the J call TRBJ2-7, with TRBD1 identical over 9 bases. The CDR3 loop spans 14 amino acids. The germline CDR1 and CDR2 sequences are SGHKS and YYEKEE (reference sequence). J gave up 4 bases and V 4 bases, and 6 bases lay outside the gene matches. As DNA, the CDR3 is TGTGCCAGCAGCCTAGGGACAGGGAGGTACGAGCAGTACTTC. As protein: CASSLGTGRYEQYF.

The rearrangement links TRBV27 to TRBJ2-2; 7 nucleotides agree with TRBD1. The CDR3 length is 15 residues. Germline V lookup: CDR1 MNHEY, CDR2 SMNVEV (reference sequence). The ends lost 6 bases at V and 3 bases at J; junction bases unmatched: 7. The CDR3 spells CASSPQRGHTGELFF. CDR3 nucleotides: TGTGCCAGCAGCCCACAAAGGGGGCACACCGGGGAGCTGTTTTTT.

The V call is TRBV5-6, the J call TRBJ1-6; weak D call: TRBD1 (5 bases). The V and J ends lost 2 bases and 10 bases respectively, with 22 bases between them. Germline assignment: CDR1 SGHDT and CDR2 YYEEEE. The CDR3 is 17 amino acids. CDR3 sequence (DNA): TGTGCCAGCAGCTTAAGTAAGGCTAGGGGTTTGAAATCACCCCTCCACTTT. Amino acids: CASSLSKARGLKSPLHF.

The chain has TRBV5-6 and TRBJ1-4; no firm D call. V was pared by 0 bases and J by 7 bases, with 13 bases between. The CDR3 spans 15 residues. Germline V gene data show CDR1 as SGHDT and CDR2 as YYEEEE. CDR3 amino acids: CASSLAPRGGEKLFF. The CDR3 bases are TGTGCCAGCAGCTTGGCACCTCGGGGAGGTGAAAAACTGTTTTTT.

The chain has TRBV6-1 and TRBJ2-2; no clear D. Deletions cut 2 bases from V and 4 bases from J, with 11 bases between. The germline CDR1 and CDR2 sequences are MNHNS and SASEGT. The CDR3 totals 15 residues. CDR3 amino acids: CASSEQTAGTGELFF. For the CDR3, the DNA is TGTGCCAGCAGTGAACAAACGGCAGGCACCGGGGAGCTGTTTTTT.

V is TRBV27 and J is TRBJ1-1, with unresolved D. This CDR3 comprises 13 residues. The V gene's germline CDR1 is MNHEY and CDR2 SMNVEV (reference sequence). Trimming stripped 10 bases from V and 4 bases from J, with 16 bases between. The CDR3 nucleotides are TGTGCCACCAAACCGGGGTGGGGCACTGAAGCTTTCTTT. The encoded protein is CATKPGWGTEAFF.

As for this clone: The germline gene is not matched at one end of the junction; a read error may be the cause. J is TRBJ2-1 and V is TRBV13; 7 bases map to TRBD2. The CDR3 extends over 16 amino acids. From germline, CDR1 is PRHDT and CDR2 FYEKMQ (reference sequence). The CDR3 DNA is TGTGCCAGCAGCCTTCTGGGCGGGGGACTTTACAATGAGCGGTTCTTC. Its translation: CASSLLGGGLYNERFF. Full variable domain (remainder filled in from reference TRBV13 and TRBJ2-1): AAGVIQSPRHLIKEKRETATLKCYPIPRHDTVYWYQQGPGQDPQFLISFYEKMQSDKGSIPDRFSAQQFSDYHSELNMSSLELGDSALYFCASSLLGGGLYNERFFGPGTRLTVL.

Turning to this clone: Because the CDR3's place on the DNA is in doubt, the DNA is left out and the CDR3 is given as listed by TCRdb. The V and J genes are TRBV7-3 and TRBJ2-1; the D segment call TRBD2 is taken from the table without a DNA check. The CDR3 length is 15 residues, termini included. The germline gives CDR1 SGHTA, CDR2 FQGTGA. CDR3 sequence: CASSRTSTSGNEQFF.

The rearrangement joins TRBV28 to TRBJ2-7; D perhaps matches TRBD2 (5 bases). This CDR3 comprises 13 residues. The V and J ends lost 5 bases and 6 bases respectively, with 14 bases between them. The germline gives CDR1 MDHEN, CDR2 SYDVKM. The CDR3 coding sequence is TGTGCCAGCAGTCCGCGCGAGGGCGGCGAGCAGTACTTC. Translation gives CASSPREGGEQYF.

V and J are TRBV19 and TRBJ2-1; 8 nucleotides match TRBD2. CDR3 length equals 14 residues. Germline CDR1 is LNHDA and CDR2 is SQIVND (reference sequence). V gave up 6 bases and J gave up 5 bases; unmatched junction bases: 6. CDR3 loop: CASRRTGGHNEQFF. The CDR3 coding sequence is TGTGCCAGTAGGCGGACGGGGGGGCACAATGAGCAGTTCTTC.

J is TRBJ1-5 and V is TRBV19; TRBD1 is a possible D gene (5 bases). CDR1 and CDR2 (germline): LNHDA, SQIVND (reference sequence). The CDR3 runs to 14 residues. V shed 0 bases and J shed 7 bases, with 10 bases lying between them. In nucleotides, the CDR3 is TGTGCCAGTAGTATAGAACAGGTTTACCAGCCCCAGCATTTT. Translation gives CASSIEQVYQPQHF. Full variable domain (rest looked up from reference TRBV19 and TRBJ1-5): DGGITQSPKYLFRKEGQNVTLSCEQNLNHDAMYWYRQDPGQGLRLIYYSQIVNDFQKGDIAEGYSVSREKKESFPLTVTSAQKNPTAFYLCASSIEQVYQPQHFGDGTRLSIL.

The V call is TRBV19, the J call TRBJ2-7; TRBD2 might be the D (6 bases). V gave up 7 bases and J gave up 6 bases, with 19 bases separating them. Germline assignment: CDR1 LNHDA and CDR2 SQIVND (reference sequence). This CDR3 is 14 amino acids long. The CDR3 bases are TGTGCCAGTACCCTAGCCGGGGAGGCGAGCGAGCAGTACTTC. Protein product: CASTLAGEASEQYF.

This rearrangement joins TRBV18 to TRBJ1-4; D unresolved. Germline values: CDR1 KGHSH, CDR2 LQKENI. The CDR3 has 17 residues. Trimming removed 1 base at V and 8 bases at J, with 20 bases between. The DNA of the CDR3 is TGTGCCAGCTCACCACTCGGTTTGTCCGGGGTACCCGAAAAACTGTTTTTT. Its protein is CASSPLGLSGVPEKLFF.